Below, 16 T cell receptor beta chains from the same sample are listed, as sequenced in a study of T cell responses to AZD1222 COVID-19 vaccine. The assay was immunoSEQ multiplex PCR, and TCRdb's table has in-frame clones only and misses some. The table records 130,000 to 150,000 clones, around 90% of them present only once. The specimen comprised peripheral blood, sampled 28 days after the second AZD1222 dose. The receptor set was obtained from an adult who received the AZD1222 COVID-19 vaccine.

The count of this clone is one. The chain links TRBV7-8 to TRBJ1-3; D gene ambiguous. This CDR3 has 16 amino acids. CDR1 SGHVS and CDR2 FQNEAQ come from the germline V gene. Trimming left V 5 bases short and J 6 bases short, with 20 bases between. CDR3 amino acids: CASSTRLKDVANTIYF. CDR3 in DNA: TGTGCCAGCAGCACCAGACTTAAGGACGTCGCAAACACCATATATTTT. The whole variable domain, filled in from reference TRBV7-8 and TRBJ1-3, reads GAGVSQSPRYKVAKRGQDVALRCDPISGHVSLFWYQQALGQGPEFLTYFQNEAQLDKSGLPSDRFFAERPEGSVSTLKIQRTQQEDSAVYLCASSTRLKDVANTIYFGEGSWLTVV.

The rearrangement joins TRBV6-5 to TRBJ1-4; the D is unclear. In germline, CDR1 is MNHEY, CDR2 SVGAGI. The CDR3 contains 15 residues. The V gene lost 5 bases and the J gene lost 8 bases, with 18 bases spanning the gap. CDR3 protein: CASSQERGQGEKLFF. For the CDR3, the DNA is TGTGCCAGCAGTCAGGAGCGAGGGCAAGGGGAAAAACTGTTTTTT.

The V call is TRBV6-4, the J call TRBJ2-1, with 9 bases lining up with TRBD2. Germline lookup yields CDR1 MRHNA and CDR2 SNTAGT. The CDR3 runs 15 residues. J was trimmed by 4 bases and V by 3 bases; bases with no gene match: 4. CDR3 sequence reads: CASSEAAGGYNEQFF. The CDR3 DNA follows: TGTGCCAGCAGTGAAGCAGCGGGGGGATACAATGAGCAGTTCTTC.

The chain joins TRBV6-5 to TRBJ1-1; tentative D call: TRBD1 (6 bases). This CDR3 has 14 amino acids. V dropped 6 bases and J dropped 11 bases, with 22 bases sitting between them. Germline V gene sequence: CDR1 MNHEY, CDR2 SVGAGI. The CDR3 coding sequence is TGTGCCAGCAGCCCCGGGGGCGGGGCGATCTACGCTTTCTTT. Protein: CASSPGGGAIYAFF.

The rearrangement uses TRBV3-1 (or the pseudogene TRBV3-2) and TRBJ1-3; D gene uncertain. This CDR3 contains 15 residues. CDR1 LGHDT and CDR2 YNNKEL come from the germline V gene (reference sequence). Between the trimmed V and J ends, which lost 1 base and 4 bases, there was a span of 11 bases. The CDR3: CASSQVGFRGNTIYF. The CDR3 DNA is TGTGCCAGCAGCCAAGTGGGGTTTCGGGGAAACACCATATATTTT.

This clone occurred once. The chain links TRBV5-4 to TRBJ2-7; the D gene is possibly TRBD1 (6 bases). V was cut by 4 bases and J by 4 bases, with 12 bases left in between. The CDR3 consists of 13 residues. Germline V gene lookup returns CDR1 SGHNT and CDR2 YYREEE (reference sequence). The CDR3 nucleotides are TGTGCCAGCAGCCGCGGACAGCAATACGAGCAGTACTTC. Translated: CASSRGQQYEQYF.

V is TRBV13 and J is TRBJ2-7; D may be TRBD1 (10 bases). In germline, CDR1 is PRHDT, CDR2 FYEKMQ (reference sequence). The CDR3 extends over 16 amino acids. V was shortened by 5 bases and J by 2 bases, with 19 bases between the two germline ends. The chain's CDR3 is CASSRSGGTGAYEQYF. CDR3 DNA sequence: TGTGCCAGCAGCCGGAGCGGGGGGACAGGGGCCTACGAGCAGTACTTC.

J is TRBJ2-7 and V is TRBV6-2 or TRBV6-3; the match to TRBD2 covers 11 bases. The CDR3 runs 17 residues. The V gene end was trimmed by 2 bases and the J gene end by 5 bases; junction bases not matched to a gene: 11. CDR1 and CDR2 from the germline V gene are MNHEY and SVGEGT. In DNA, the CDR3 is TGTGCCAGCAGTTACAGTACTAGCGGGAGCACGGGGGACGAGCAGTACTTC. This encodes CASSYSTSGSTGDEQYF.

The CDR3 DNA reads TGCGCCAGCGCCTCAGGGGATAATTCACCCCTCCACTTT. It is translated as CASASGDNSPLHF. The gene calls are TRBV5-1 and TRBJ1-6; possibly TRBD1 for D (6 bases). The CDR3 runs to 13 residues. V gave up 7 bases and J gave up 5 bases, with 10 bases separating them. Germline V gene data show CDR1 as SGHRS and CDR2 as YFSETQ.

V gene TRBV30 combines with J gene TRBJ1-2; perhaps TRBD1 as D (5 bases). V lost 1 base and J 4 bases, leaving 13 bases between the germline ends. The CDR3 is 14 amino acids. The V gene's germline CDR1 is GTSNPN and CDR2 SVGIG (reference sequence). This CDR3 is CAWSAEPTAYGYTF. The CDR3 DNA sequence: TGTGCCTGGAGTGCTGAACCGACAGCCTATGGCTACACCTTC. The full variable domain, completed using reference TRBV30 and TRBJ1-2, is SQTIHQWPATLVQPVGSPLSLECTVEGTSNPNLYWYRQAAGRGLQLLFYSVGIGQISSEVPQNLSASRPQDRQFILSSKKLLLSDSGFYLCAWSAEPTAYGYTFGSGTRLTVV.

The chain joins TRBV10-3 to TRBJ1-5; D unresolved. Germline loops: CDR1 ENHRY, CDR2 SYGVKD. The CDR3 length is 15 residues. V was trimmed by 2 bases and J by 4 bases, leaving 12 bases between them. The CDR3 region is CAISEVRSKNQPQHF. CDR3 nucleotides: TGTGCCATCAGTGAGGTGCGGTCCAAGAATCAGCCCCAGCATTTT.

This chain connects TRBV27 to TRBJ2-2; no clear D. The CDR3 has 12 residues. Germline V lookup: CDR1 MNHEY, CDR2 SMNVEV (reference sequence). Trimming stripped 3 bases from V and 4 bases from J, with 3 bases between. In DNA form, the CDR3 reads TGTGCCAGCAGTTTCCGCACCGGGGAGCTGTTTTTT. Amino acid sequence: CASSFRTGELFF.

The chain has TRBV29-1 and TRBJ1-5; the D is unclear. Germline lookup yields CDR1 SQVTM and CDR2 ANQGSEA. V lost 7 bases and J lost 3, with 13 bases in between. This CDR3 has 13 amino acids. The CDR3 spells CSALELPNQPQHF. In DNA, the CDR3 is TGCAGCGCCCTGGAACTCCCCAATCAGCCCCAGCATTTT.

V usage is TRBV6-5 and J usage is TRBJ1-2; D unclear. V was shortened by 2 bases and J by 7 bases, with 11 bases between the two germline ends. In germline, CDR1 is MNHEY, CDR2 SVGAGI. The CDR3 totals 13 residues. CDR3 amino acids: CASSYGLGVGYTF. The CDR3 DNA follows: TGTGCCAGCAGTTACGGTCTGGGTGTTGGCTACACCTTC.

V is TRBV18 and J is TRBJ2-5; D possibly corresponds to TRBD2 (6 bases). The germline gives CDR1 KGHSH, CDR2 LQKENI. With 2 bases removed from V and 1 base from J, the gap between germline ends came to 14 bases. The CDR3 consists of 16 residues. CDR3 protein: CASSPYLIGSQETQYF. The DNA of the CDR3 is TGTGCCAGCTCACCATATCTAATCGGGAGCCAAGAGACCCAGTACTTC.

This rearrangement joins TRBV18 to TRBJ2-3; TRBD2 agrees at 14 bases. The V segment lost 3 bases and the J segment 6 bases; nucleotides outside the gene matches: 5. CDR1 is KGHSH and CDR2 is LQKENI in the germline V gene. The CDR3 is 16 amino acids. CDR3 loop: CASSPLGLAGVDTQYF. CDR3 in DNA: TGTGCCAGCTCACCCTTGGGACTAGCGGGGGTTGATACGCAGTATTTT.